These 15 T cell receptor beta chains originate from one sample sequenced in a study of blood T cell repertoires in COVID-19. TCRdb keeps only in-frame clones here, not all; method: immunoSEQ multiplex PCR. Here the sample spans about 140,000 clones, around 80% being singletons. The source material was peripheral blood. The receptors stem from a woman aged 80 or over in a cohort sampled during active or convalescent COVID-19.

The rearrangement links TRBV5-1 to TRBJ1-1; TRBD1 matches at 9 bases. Germline loops: CDR1 SGHRS, CDR2 YFSETQ. There are 16 residues in the CDR3. V shed 4 bases, J shed 3 bases, and the junction held 10 bases outside the gene matches. CDR3 sequence: CASSPGRGQGDTEAFF. CDR3 bases: TGCGCCAGCAGCCCGGGGCGGGGACAGGGCGACACTGAAGCTTTCTTT. The full variable domain, with the rest looked up from reference TRBV5-1 and TRBJ1-1, is KAGVTQTPRYLIKTRGQQVTLSCSPISGHRSVSWYQQTPGQGLQFLFEYFSETQRNKGNFPGRFSGRQFSNSRSEMNVSTLELGDSALYLCASSPGRGQGDTEAFFGQGTRLTVV.

This clone was counted only a few times. The chain employs TRBV3-1 (or the pseudogene TRBV3-2) and TRBJ1-1, with 7 positions matching TRBD1. CDR3 size: 14 residues. Per germline, CDR1 LGHDT and CDR2 YNNKEL (reference sequence). V was clipped by 2 bases and J by 7 bases; unmatched bases: 7. The chain's CDR3 is CASSQLGGKGEAFF. The CDR3 nucleotides read TGTGCCAGCAGCCAATTAGGGGGCAAAGGTGAAGCTTTCTTT.

This clone was picked up one time. This chain uses TRBV7-3 with TRBJ2-3, with 12 bases fitting TRBD2. The V gene end was trimmed by 5 bases and the J gene end by 5 bases; junction bases not matched to a gene: 11. Germline V lookup: CDR1 SGHTA, CDR2 FQGTGA. The CDR3 totals 17 residues. For the CDR3, the DNA is TGTGCCAGCAGCCCCGGAGGACTAGCGGGGAGCCAAGATACGCAGTATTTT. Residues: CASSPGGLAGSQDTQYF.

The chain links TRBV28 to TRBJ2-1; perhaps TRBD1 as D (5 bases). Germline values: CDR1 MDHEN, CDR2 SYDVKM. There are 15 residues in the CDR3. Trimming removed 2 bases at V and 7 bases at J, with 15 bases between. This chain's CDR3 is CASSLTGRRLNEQFF. In nucleotides, the CDR3 is TGTGCCAGCAGTTTAACAGGACGTCGGTTGAATGAGCAGTTCTTC. Supplemented by reference TRBV28 and TRBJ2-1, the full variable domain reads DVKVTQSSRYLVKRTGEKVFLECVQDMDHENMFWYRQDPGLGLRLIYFSYDVKMKEKGDIPEGYSVSREKKERFSLILESASTNQTSMYLCASSLTGRRLNEQFFGPGTRLTVL.

The V gene is TRBV18, the J gene TRBJ1-2; D may be TRBD1 (6 bases). Trimming left V 0 bases short and J 8 bases short, with 16 bases between. CDR3 length: 15 residues. Germline CDR1 and CDR2: KGHSH and LQKENI. CDR3 sequence: CASSPPMQGKGGYTF. The CDR3 DNA sequence: TGTGCCAGCTCACCACCGATGCAGGGGAAGGGAGGCTACACCTTC.

The V and J genes are TRBV2 and TRBJ1-1; weak D call: TRBD1 (6 bases). This CDR3 is 15 amino acids long. V gave up 5 bases and J gave up 10 bases, with 23 bases separating them. Germline V CDR1 and CDR2: SNHLY, FYNNEI. The CDR3 DNA reads TGTGCCAGCAGTCTCGACAGGTCGCGGGGGTACGGAGCTTTCTTT. This encodes CASSLDRSRGYGAFF.

The gene calls are TRBV7-2 and TRBJ2-6; the match to TRBD2 covers 9 bases. V dropped 1 base and J dropped 1; count of bases not matched to a gene: 8. This CDR3 is 19 amino acids long. The germline V gene has CDR1 SGHTA and CDR2 FQGNSA. The chain's CDR3 is CASSLVRGGDLSGANVLTF. The CDR3 DNA follows: TGTGCCAGCAGCTTAGTTCGCGGGGGGGATCTATCTGGGGCCAACGTCCTGACTTTC. Drawing the rest from reference TRBV7-2 and TRBJ2-6, the complete variable domain is GAGVSQSPSNKVTEKGKDVELRCDPISGHTALYWYRQSLGQGLEFLIYFQGNSAPDKSGLPSDRFSAERTGGSVSTLTIQRTQQEDSAVYLCASSLVRGGDLSGANVLTFGAGSRLTVL.

The chain's CDR3 is CASSPRGIWTSGGAWTKNIQYF. CDR3 nucleotides: TGTGCCAGCAGCCCAAGGGGAATCTGGACTAGCGGGGGGGCTTGGACCAAAAACATTCAGTACTTC. The chain has TRBV3-1 (or the pseudogene TRBV3-2) and TRBJ2-4, with 15 bases lining up with TRBD2. V trimming: 4 bases; J trimming: 2 bases; junction bases outside the gene matches: 18. The germline V gene has CDR1 LGHDT and CDR2 YNNKEL (reference sequence). The length of the CDR3 is 22 residues.

The chain uses TRBV11-2 and TRBJ2-2; weak D call: TRBD1 (6 bases). Germline values: CDR1 SGHAT, CDR2 FQNNGV. The V and J ends lost 5 bases and 2 bases respectively, with 12 bases between them. The CDR3 spans 15 residues. The CDR3 spells CASSPDRTNTGELFF. CDR3 coding DNA: TGTGCCAGCAGCCCGGACAGAACAAACACCGGGGAGCTGTTTTTT. Full variable domain (missing parts from reference TRBV11-2 and TRBJ2-2): EAGVAQSPRYKIIEKRQSVAFWCNPISGHATLYWYQQILGQGPKLLIQFQNNGVVDDSQLPKDRFSAERLKGVDSTLKIQPAKLEDSAVYLCASSPDRTNTGELFFGEGSRLTVL.

The chain employs TRBV6-4 and TRBJ2-7; D may be TRBD1 (5 bases). Per germline, CDR1 MRHNA and CDR2 SNTAGT. This CDR3 spans 16 amino acids. V lost 6 bases and J lost 4, with 22 bases in between. CDR3 region: CASSTDRPHRTYEQYV. The DNA of the CDR3 is TGTGCCAGCAGCACAGACAGACCCCATCGTACTTACGAGCAGTACGTC.

This clone appeared a single time. The gene calls are TRBV19 and TRBJ1-1; D remains unclear. The CDR3 has 11 amino acids. The ends were cut back, 6 bases at V and 6 bases at J, with 8 bases in the middle. Germline V gene lookup returns CDR1 LNHDA and CDR2 SQIVND (reference sequence). CDR3 sequence reads: CASRRRSEAFF. The CDR3 nucleotides are TGTGCCAGTAGGAGGCGGTCTGAAGCTTTCTTT.

Here the CDR3 reads CASNGRRGEKLFF. The CDR3, as DNA: TGTGCCAGCAATGGTCGCAGGGGTGAAAAACTGTTTTTT. The chain links TRBV2 to TRBJ1-4; perhaps TRBD1 as D (6 bases). Trimming took off 7 bases at V and 7 bases at J, with 13 bases between the two ends. CDR3 size: 13 residues. Germline lookup yields CDR1 SNHLY and CDR2 FYNNEI.

The rearrangement links TRBV20-1 to TRBJ1-2, with 7 bases that match TRBD1. The V gene end was trimmed by 3 bases and the J gene end by 5 bases; junction bases not matched to a gene: 6. Per germline, CDR1 DFQATT and CDR2 SNEGSKA (reference sequence). The CDR3 length is 13 residues. CDR3 coding DNA: TGCAGTGCTAGTGCCACAGGGGTTTATGGCTACACCTTC. Its translation: CSASATGVYGYTF.

The rearrangement joins TRBV5-1 to TRBJ1-2, with D possibly matching TRBD1 (5 bases). The CDR3 spans 13 residues. Germline V gene sequence: CDR1 SGHRS, CDR2 YFSETQ. Trimming took 4 bases from V and 3 from J, leaving 10 bases between them. The CDR3 coding sequence is TGCGCCAGCAGCCCGACAGCTTACTATGGCTACACCTTC. This encodes CASSPTAYYGYTF.

The chain uses TRBV28 and TRBJ2-3; no firm D call. Germline CDR1 MDHEN, CDR2 SYDVKM. The CDR3 is 12 amino acids. V lost 2 bases, J lost 10 bases, and 10 bases lay in between. The CDR3 sequence is CASSLNVGAQYF. CDR3 in DNA: TGTGCCAGCAGTTTAAATGTAGGAGCGCAGTATTTT.